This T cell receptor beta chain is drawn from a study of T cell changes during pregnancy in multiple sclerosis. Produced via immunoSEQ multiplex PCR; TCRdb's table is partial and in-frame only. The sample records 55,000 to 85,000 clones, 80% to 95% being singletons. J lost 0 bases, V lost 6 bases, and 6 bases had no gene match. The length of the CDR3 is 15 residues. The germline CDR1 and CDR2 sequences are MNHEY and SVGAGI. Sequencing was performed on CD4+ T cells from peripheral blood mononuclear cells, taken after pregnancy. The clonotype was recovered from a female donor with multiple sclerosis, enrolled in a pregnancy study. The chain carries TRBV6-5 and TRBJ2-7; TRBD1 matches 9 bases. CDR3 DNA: TGTGCCAGCAGGCGGACAGGGGCCAGCTCCTACGAGCAGTACTTC. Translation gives CASRRTGASSYEQYF.